This record concerns one T cell receptor (beta chain) sequence. The source of the sample is a study of control samples from healthy donors and cancer patients. Sequencing was performed with immunoSEQ multiplex PCR; in TCRdb, only in-frame clones are kept and a portion is missing. The sample has about 160,000 clones, 96% seen once. CDR1 is MNHEY and CDR2 is SMNVEV in the germline V gene (reference sequence). Trimming stripped 7 bases from V and 3 bases from J, with 16 bases between. The CDR3 totals 14 residues. This clonotype was obtained from a woman aged 25 to 39 in good health. The material sequenced was blood. The V gene is TRBV27, the J gene TRBJ2-7, with D perhaps matching TRBD2 (6 bases). The CDR3 region has the DNA TGTGCCAGCAAGGGACTGGGGGGATTCTACGAGCAGTACTTC. Translation gives CASKGLGGFYEQYF.